The 6 T cell receptor beta chains below were found in one sample sequenced in a study of CD8+ T cells in alopecia areata. Isolated RNA was reverse transcribed into cDNA used as the sequencing template. Only in-frame clones appear in the TCRdb table, and some are missing; sequencing was by immunoSEQ multiplex PCR. The sample lists about 180,000 clones; approximately 51% were seen once. Treatment of the sample: oral pan-JAK inhibitor, 5-10 mg twice daily. Sample: CD8+ T cells sorted from blood, taken at approximately week 51, from a patient treated with tofacitinib. Receptors were obtained from a human donor with alopecia areata.

The rearrangement uses TRBV6-5 and TRBJ1-2; D is unresolved. Germline assignment: CDR1 MNHEY and CDR2 SVGAGI. The CDR3 length is 14 residues. The V end was cut by 0 bases, the J end by 4 bases, with 9 bases between. CDR3 region: CASSYSTRGYGYTF. The CDR3 region has the DNA TGTGCCAGCAGTTACTCGACTCGGGGCTATGGCTACACCTTC.

The V call is TRBV4-1, the J call TRBJ1-1; a weak D match, TRBD1 (6 bases). Germline CDR1 and CDR2: MGHRA and YSYEKL. This CDR3 has 15 amino acids. Deletions cut 4 bases from V and 5 bases from J, with 17 bases between. The CDR3 region is CASSRPSEGGTEAFF. The DNA for the CDR3 is TGCGCCAGCAGCCGACCGTCGGAGGGGGGGACTGAAGCTTTCTTT.

This chain connects TRBV6-1 to TRBJ1-4; D gene uncertain. CDR1 and CDR2 (germline): MNHNS, SASEGT. The CDR3 extends over 16 amino acids. Trimming removed 2 bases from V and 4 bases from J, with 14 bases in between. The CDR3 region is CASSEYGSFLNEKLFF. CDR3 sequence (DNA): TGTGCCAGCAGTGAATACGGGTCTTTCCTTAATGAAAAACTGTTTTTT.

The rearrangement links TRBV9 to TRBJ2-7; 7 bases line up with TRBD2. Germline values: CDR1 SGDLS, CDR2 YYNGEE. Trimming removed 2 bases from V and 4 bases from J; junction bases left unmatched: 6. This CDR3 spans 14 amino acids. The CDR3 here is CASSVGGIGYEQYF. CDR3 DNA sequence: TGTGCCAGCAGCGTCGGGGGGATTGGGTACGAGCAGTACTTC.

V gene TRBV5-4 combines with J gene TRBJ2-7, with D tentatively TRBD1 or TRBD2 (5 bases each). CDR1 is SGHNT, CDR2 YYREEE, per germline (reference sequence). V lost 4 bases, J lost 3 bases, and 20 bases lay in between. This CDR3 contains 16 residues. CDR3: CASSRGLGTANYEQYF. CDR3 nucleotides: TGTGCCAGCAGCCGGGGCCTCGGGACGGCGAACTACGAGCAGTACTTC.

V and J are TRBV10-1 and TRBJ1-4; D uncertain. Trimming pared 9 bases from V and 13 bases from J, leaving 9 bases between. The V gene's germline CDR1 is WNHNN and CDR2 SYGVQD (reference sequence). The CDR3 length is 9 residues. The CDR3 region is CARRAGLFF. The CDR3 nucleotides are TGCGCCAGGAGGGCTGGACTGTTTTTT.